The text below deals with one T cell receptor (beta chain). Its antigen is as yet unknown. V shed 4 bases and J 8 bases; nucleotides not matched to a gene: 4. The CDR3 runs to 13 residues. CDR1 and CDR2 (germline): SGHRS, YFSETQ. This entry belongs to a study of STAT3 mutations in large granular lymphocyte leukemia. Across the study: Roughly half of the longitudinally sequenced T-LGLL patients carried detectable canonical activating STAT3 mutations. Approximately 40% of treated T-LGLL patients showed hematologic response to immunosuppression.

Only in-frame clones appear in the TCRdb table, and some are missing; sequencing was by immunoSEQ multiplex PCR. This sample carries about 9,300 clones, approximately 90% of them seen once, and the ten largest clones take approximately 88%. Overall study findings and caveats: A small but highly pathogenic clone may have been missed. In about 30% of the 18 patients, new TCR clonotypes emerged after therapy. Every T-cell large granular lymphocyte leukemia patient had at least one immunodominant TCR beta clonotype.

The chain combines TRBV5-1 with TRBJ2-1, with 9 bases aligning to TRBD1. The TCR originated in a man older than 75 with T-cell large granular lymphocyte leukemia. Some clones in this sample may be carry-over from other donors' samples. Sequencing used peripheral blood mononuclear cells. The CDR3 is CASSLDRGDEQFF. The CDR3 DNA follows: TGCGCCAGCAGCCTGGACAGGGGAGATGAGCAGTTCTTC.